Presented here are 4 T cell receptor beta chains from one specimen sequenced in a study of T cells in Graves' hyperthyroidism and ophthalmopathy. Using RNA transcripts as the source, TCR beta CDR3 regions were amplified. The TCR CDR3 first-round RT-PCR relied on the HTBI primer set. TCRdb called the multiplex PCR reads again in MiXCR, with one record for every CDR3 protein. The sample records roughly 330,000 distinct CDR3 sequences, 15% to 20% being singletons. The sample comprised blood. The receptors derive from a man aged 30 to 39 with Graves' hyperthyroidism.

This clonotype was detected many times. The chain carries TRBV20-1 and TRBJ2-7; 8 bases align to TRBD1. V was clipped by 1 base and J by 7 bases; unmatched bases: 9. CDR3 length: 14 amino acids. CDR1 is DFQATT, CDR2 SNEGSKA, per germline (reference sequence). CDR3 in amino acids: CSARVPGQGGEQYF. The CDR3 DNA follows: TGCAGTGCTAGAGTTCCTGGACAGGGCGGGGAGCAGTACTTC.

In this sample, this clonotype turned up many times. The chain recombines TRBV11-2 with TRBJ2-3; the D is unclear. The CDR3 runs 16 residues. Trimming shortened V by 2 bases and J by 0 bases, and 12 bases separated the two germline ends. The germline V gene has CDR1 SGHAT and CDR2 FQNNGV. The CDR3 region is CASSLRFGTSTDTQYF. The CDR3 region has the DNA TGTGCCAGCAGCTTACGTTTCGGAACTAGCACAGATACGCAGTATTTT.

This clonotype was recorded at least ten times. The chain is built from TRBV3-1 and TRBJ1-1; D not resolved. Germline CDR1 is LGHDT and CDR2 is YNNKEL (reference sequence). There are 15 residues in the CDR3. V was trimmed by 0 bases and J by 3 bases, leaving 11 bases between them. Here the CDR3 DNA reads TGTGCCAGCAGCCAAGAGCAGGCGCCGGACACTGAAGCTTTCTTT. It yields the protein CASSQEQAPDTEAFF.

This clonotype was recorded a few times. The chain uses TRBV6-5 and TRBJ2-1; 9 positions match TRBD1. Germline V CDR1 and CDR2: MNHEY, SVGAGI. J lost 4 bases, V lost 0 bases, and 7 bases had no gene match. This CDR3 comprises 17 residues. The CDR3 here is CASSYSRQGGSYNEQFF. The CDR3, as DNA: TGTGCCAGCAGTTACTCGAGACAGGGGGGTTCTTACAATGAGCAGTTCTTC.